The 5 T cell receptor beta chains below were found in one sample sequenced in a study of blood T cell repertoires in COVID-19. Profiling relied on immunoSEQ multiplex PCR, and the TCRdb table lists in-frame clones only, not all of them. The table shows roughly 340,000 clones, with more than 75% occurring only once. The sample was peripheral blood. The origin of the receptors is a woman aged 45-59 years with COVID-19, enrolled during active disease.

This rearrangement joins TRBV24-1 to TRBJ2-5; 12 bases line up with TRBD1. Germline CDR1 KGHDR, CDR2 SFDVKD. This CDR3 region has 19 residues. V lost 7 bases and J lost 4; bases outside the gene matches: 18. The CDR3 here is CATSALGTGGRRGRETQYF. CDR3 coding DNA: TGTGCCACCAGCGCCCTCGGGACAGGGGGCCGGAGGGGTAGAGAGACCCAGTACTTC.

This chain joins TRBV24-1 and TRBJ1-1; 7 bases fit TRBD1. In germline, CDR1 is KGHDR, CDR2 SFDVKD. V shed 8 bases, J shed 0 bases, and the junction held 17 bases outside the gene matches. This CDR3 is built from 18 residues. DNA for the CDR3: TGTGCCACCACCGGTACTCGGACAGGTGGTTTTATGAACACTGAAGCTTTCTTT. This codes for CATTGTRTGGFMNTEAFF.

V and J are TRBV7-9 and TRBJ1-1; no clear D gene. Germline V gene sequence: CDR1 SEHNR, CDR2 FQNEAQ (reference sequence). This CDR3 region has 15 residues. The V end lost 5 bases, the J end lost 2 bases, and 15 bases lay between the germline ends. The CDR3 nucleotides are TGTGCCAGCAGCCGATGGACTGAGGGTAACACTGAAGCTTTCTTT. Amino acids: CASSRWTEGNTEAFF.

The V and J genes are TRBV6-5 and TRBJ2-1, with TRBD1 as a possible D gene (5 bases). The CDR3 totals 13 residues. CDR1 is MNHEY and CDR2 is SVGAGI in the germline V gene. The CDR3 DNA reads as TGTGCGTCCGGGCTCAGGGCATACAATGAGCAGTTCTTC. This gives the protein CASGLRAYNEQFF.

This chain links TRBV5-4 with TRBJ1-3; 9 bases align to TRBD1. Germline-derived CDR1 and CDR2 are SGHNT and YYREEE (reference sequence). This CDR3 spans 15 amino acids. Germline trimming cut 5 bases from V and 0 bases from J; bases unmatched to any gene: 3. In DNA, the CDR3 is TGTGCCAGCAGGGACAGGGGTCGCTCTGGAAACACCATATATTTT. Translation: CASRDRGRSGNTIYF.